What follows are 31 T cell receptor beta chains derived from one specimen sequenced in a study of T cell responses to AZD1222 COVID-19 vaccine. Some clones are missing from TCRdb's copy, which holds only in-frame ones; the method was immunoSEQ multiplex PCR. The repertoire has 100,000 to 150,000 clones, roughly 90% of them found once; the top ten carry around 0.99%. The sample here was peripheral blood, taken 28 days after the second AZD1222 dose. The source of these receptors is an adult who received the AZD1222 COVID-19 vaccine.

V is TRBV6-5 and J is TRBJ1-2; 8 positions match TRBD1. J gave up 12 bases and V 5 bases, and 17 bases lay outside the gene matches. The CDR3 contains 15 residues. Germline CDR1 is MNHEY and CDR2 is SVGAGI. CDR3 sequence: CASSLWGQAADIDTF. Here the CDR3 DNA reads TGTGCCAGCAGTCTGTGGGGACAGGCGGCCGATATCGACACCTTC.

The CDR3 bases are TGTGCCAGCAGCCAAGTGCGAAACACAGATACGCAGTATTTT. It encodes CASSQVRNTDTQYF. The V call is TRBV3-1 (or the pseudogene TRBV3-2), the J call TRBJ2-3; D gene ambiguous. V lost 1 base and J lost 2, with 7 bases in between. Germline V lookup: CDR1 LGHDT, CDR2 YNNKEL (reference sequence). The CDR3 has 14 residues.

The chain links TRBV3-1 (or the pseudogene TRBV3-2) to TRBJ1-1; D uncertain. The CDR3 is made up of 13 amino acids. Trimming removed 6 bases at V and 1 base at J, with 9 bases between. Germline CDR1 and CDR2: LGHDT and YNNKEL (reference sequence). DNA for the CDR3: TGTGCCAGCAGTCACGAGGGGAACACTGAAGCTTTCTTT. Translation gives CASSHEGNTEAFF.

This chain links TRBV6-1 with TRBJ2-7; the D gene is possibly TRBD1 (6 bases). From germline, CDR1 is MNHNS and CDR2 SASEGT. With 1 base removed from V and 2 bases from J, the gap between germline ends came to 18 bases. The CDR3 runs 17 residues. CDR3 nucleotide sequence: TGTGCCAGCAGTGAAGGTCTCTGGGCAGGGGCGGCCTACGAGCAGTACTTC. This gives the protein CASSEGLWAGAAYEQYF.

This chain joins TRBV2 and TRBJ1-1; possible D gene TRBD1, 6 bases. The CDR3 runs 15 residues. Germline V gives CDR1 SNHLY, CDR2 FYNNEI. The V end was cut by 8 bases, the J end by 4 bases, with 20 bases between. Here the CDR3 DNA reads TGTGCCAGCGGAGCGTATCAGGGGCTGGGCACTGAAGCTTTCTTT. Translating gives CASGAYQGLGTEAFF. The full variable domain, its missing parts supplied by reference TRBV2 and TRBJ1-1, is EPEVTQTPSHQVTQMGQEVILRCVPISNHLYFYWYRQILGQKVEFLVSFYNNEISEKSEIFDDQFSVERPDGSNFTLKIRSTKLEDSAMYFCASGAYQGLGTEAFFGQGTRLTVV.

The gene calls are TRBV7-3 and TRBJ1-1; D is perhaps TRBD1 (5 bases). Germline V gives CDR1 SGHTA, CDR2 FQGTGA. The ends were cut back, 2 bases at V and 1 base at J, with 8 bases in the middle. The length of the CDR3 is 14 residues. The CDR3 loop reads CASSLLGTNTEAFF. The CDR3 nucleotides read TGTGCCAGCAGCTTACTGGGGACGAACACTGAAGCTTTCTTT.

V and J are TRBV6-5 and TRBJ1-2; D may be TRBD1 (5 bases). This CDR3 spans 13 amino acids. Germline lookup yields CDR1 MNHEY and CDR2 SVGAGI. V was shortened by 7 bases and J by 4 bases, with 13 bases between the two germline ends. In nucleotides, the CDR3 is TGTGCCAGCACTTTACAGGCGCCCTATGGCTACACCTTC. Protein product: CASTLQAPYGYTF.

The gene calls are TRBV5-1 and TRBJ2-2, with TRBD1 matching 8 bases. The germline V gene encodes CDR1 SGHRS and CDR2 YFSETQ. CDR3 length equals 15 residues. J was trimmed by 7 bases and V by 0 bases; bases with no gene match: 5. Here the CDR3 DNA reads TGCGCCAGCAGCTTGGCCGGACAGGGAAACGGGGAGCTGTTTTTT. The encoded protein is CASSLAGQGNGELFF.

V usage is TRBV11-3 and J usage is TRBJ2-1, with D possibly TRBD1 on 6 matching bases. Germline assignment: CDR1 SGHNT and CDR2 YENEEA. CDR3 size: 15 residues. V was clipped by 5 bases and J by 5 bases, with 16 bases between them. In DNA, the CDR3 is TGTGCCAGCAGCCTAGGCTTGGCAGGGGACAATGAGCAGTTCTTC. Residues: CASSLGLAGDNEQFF.

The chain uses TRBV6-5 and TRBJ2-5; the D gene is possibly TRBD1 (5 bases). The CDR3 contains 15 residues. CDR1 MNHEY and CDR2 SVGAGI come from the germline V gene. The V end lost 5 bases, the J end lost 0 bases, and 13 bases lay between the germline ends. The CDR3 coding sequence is TGTGCCAGCAGTACGCTGACAGTTGACCAAGAGACCCAGTACTTC. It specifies CASSTLTVDQETQYF.

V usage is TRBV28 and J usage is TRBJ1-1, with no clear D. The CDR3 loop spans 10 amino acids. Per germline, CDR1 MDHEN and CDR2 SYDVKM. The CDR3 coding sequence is TGTGCAGGGCAGAACACTGAAGCTTTCTTT. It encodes CAGQNTEAFF.

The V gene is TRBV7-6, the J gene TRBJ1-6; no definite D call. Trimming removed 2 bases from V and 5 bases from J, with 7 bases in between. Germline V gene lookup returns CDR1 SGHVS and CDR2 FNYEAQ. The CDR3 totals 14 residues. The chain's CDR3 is CASSLHGDNSPLHF. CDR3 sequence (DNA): TGTGCCAGCAGCTTACACGGTGATAATTCACCCCTCCACTTT.

Here the CDR3 reads CAHASGTTYNEQFF. DNA of the CDR3: TGTGCCCACGCAAGCGGGACTACCTACAATGAGCAGTTCTTC. V usage is TRBV30 and J usage is TRBJ2-1; 7 bases map to TRBD2. The germline gives CDR1 GTSNPN, CDR2 SVGIG (reference sequence). The junction had 9 bases not matched to a gene; V was cut back by 8 bases and J by 2 bases. The CDR3 has 14 amino acids.

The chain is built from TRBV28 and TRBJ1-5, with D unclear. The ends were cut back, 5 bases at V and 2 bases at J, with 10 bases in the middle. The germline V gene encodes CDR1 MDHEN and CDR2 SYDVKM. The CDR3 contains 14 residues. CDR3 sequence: CASSKGGGNQPQHF. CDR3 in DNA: TGTGCCAGCAGTAAGGGAGGAGGCAATCAGCCCCAGCATTTT.

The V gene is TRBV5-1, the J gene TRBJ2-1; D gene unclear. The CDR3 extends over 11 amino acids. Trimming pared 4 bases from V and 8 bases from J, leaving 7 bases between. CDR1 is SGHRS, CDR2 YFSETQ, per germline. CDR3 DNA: TGCGCCAGCAGCCAATTCCATGAGCAGTTCTTC. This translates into CASSQFHEQFF. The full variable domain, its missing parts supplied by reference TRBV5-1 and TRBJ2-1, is KAGVTQTPRYLIKTRGQQVTLSCSPISGHRSVSWYQQTPGQGLQFLFEYFSETQRNKGNFPGRFSGRQFSNSRSEMNVSTLELGDSALYLCASSQFHEQFFGPGTRLTVL.

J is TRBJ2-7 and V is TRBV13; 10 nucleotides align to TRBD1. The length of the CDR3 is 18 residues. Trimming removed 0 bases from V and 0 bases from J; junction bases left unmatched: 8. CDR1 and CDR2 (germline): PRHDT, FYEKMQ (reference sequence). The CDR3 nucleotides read TGTGCCAGCAGCTTAGGGGTGGACAGGGGGACGGCCTCCTACGAGCAGTACTTC. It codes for CASSLGVDRGTASYEQYF.

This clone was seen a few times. The CDR3 protein is CASSQEAKFSYNSPLHF. The CDR3 DNA follows: TGCGCCAGCAGCCAAGAAGCTAAGTTCTCCTATAATTCACCCCTCCACTTT. The chain recombines TRBV4-1 with TRBJ1-6; no reliable D call. V was pared by 0 bases and J by 0 bases, with 9 bases between. CDR1 is MGHRA, CDR2 YSYEKL, per germline. The CDR3 covers 17 residues.

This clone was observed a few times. CDR3 coding DNA: TGCGCCAGCAGCCTGGACCGTTACTACGAGCAGTACTTC. As protein: CASSLDRYYEQYF. V is TRBV5-1 and J is TRBJ2-7; no definite D call. This CDR3 region has 13 residues. CDR1 and CDR2 (germline): SGHRS, YFSETQ. Between the trimmed V and J ends, which lost 4 bases and 3 bases, there was a span of 11 bases.

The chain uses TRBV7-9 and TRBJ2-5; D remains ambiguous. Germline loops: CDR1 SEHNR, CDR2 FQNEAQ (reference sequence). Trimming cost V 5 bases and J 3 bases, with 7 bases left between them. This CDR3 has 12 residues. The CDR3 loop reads CASSDLEETQYF. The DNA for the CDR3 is TGTGCCAGCAGCGACCTGGAAGAGACCCAGTACTTC. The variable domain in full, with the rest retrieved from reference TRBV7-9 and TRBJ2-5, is DTGVSQNPRHKITKRGQNVTFRCDPISEHNRLYWYRQTLGQGPEFLTYFQNEAQLEKSRLLSDRFSAERPKGSFSTLEIQRTEQGDSAMYLCASSDLEETQYFGPGTRLLVL.

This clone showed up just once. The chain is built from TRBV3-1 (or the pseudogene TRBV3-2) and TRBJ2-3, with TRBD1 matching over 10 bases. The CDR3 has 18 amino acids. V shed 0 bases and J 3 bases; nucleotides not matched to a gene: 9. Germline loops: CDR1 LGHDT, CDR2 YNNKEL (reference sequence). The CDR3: CASSQDLRRDRGTDTQYF. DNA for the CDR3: TGTGCCAGCAGCCAAGATTTGCGCCGGGACAGGGGAACAGATACGCAGTATTTT.

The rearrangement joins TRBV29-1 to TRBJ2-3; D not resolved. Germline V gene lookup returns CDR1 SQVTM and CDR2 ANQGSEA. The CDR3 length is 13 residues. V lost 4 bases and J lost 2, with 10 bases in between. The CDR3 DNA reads TGCAGCGTTGGACACGGAACCACAGATACGCAGTATTTT. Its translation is CSVGHGTTDTQYF.

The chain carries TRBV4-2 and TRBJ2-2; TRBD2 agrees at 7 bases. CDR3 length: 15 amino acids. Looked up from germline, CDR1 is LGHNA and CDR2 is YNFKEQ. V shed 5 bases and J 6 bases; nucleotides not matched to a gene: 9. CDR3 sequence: CASSWDAGEAGELFF. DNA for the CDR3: TGTGCCAGCAGCTGGGACGCGGGAGAAGCCGGGGAGCTGTTTTTT.

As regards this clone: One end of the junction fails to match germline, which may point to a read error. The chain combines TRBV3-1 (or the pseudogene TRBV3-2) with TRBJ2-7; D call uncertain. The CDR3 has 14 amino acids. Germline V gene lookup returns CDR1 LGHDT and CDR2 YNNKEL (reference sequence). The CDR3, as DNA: TGTGCCAGCAGCCAATCCAGCCCCTCCCACGAGCAGTACTTC. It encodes CASSQSSPSHEQYF.

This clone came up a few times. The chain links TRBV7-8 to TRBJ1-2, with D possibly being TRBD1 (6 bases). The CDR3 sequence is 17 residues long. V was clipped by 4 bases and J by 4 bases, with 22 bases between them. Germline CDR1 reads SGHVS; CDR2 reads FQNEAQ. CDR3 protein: CASSSPGTSSGRYGYTF. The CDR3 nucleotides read TGTGCCAGCAGCTCACCCGGGACATCAAGCGGGCGCTATGGCTACACCTTC.

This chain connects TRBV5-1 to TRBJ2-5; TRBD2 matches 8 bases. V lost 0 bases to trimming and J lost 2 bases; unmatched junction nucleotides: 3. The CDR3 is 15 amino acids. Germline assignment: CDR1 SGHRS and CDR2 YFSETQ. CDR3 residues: CASSLEGTRQETQYF. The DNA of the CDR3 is TGCGCCAGCAGCTTGGAAGGGACTAGACAAGAGACCCAGTACTTC.

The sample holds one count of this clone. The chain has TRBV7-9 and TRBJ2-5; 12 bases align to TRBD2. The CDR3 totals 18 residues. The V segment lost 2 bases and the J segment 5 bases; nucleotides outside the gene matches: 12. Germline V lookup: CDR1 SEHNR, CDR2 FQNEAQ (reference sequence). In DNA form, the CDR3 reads TGTGCCAGCAGCTTATTTCAACTAGCGGGAGGAATTATTGAGACCCAGTACTTC. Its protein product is CASSLFQLAGGIIETQYF.

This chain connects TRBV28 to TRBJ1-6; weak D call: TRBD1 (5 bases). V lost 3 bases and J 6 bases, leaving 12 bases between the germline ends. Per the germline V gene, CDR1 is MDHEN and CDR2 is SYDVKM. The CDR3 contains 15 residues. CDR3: CASSFGGAGNSPLHF. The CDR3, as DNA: TGTGCCAGCAGTTTTGGCGGGGCGGGTAATTCACCCCTCCACTTT.

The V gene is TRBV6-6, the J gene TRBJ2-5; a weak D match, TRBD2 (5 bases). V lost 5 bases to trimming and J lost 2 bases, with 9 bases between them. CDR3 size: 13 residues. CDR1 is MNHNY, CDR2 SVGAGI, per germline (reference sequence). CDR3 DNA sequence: TGTGCCAGCAGTCCACTAGAACAAGAGACCCAGTACTTC. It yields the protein CASSPLEQETQYF.

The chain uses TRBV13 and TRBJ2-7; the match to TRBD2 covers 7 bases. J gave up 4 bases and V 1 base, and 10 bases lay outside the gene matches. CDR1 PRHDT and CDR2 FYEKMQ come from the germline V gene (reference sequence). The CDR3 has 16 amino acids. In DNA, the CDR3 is TGTGCCAGCAGCTTAGAATCGGCGGGAGTGCGGTACGAGCAGTACTTC. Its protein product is CASSLESAGVRYEQYF.

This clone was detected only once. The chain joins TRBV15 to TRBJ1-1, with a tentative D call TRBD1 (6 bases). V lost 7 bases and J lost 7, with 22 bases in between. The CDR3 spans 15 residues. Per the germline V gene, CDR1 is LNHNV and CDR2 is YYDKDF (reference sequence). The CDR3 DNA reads TGTGCCACCACCAGTAGCCCAAAAGGGGGTGATGAAGCTTTCTTT. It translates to CATTSSPKGGDEAFF.

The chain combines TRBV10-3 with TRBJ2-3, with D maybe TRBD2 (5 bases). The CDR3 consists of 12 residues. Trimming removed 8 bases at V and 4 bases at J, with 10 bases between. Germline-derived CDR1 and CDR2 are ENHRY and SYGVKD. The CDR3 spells CAISLAADTQYF. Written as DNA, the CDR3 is TGTGCCATCTCTCTAGCCGCAGATACGCAGTATTTT.